Here is one TCR beta chain with its context. Its matching antigen is unknown. The sample's time point: week 35, safety follow-up. All doses held 300 ug of mutant IDH1 20-mer peptide, with topical imiquimod. The data belong to a study of a mutant IDH1 vaccine in newly diagnosed glioma. Clones were read by immunoSEQ multiplex PCR, and TCRdb kept only the in-frame ones, dropping some. The profile covers some 48,000 clones, with 76% appearing a single time and 9% to 15% taken by the ten largest. V lost 6 bases and J lost 4, with 12 bases in between. Germline assignment: CDR1 SNHLY and CDR2 FYNNEI. The CDR3 has 13 amino acids.

Specimen: PBMCs, collected from a glioma patient whose treatment included an IDH1 peptide vaccine. The receptor was isolated from a man between 40 and 49 years old with glioma. The chain has TRBV2 and TRBJ1-1, with TRBD1 as a possible D gene (6 bases). This CDR3 reads CASSYREGTEAFF. CDR3 bases: TGTGCCAGCAGCTACAGGGAGGGCACTGAAGCTTTCTTT.